These 20 T cell receptor beta chains originate from one sample sequenced in a study of blood T cell repertoires in COVID-19. The data were produced by immunoSEQ multiplex PCR, yet TCRdb's version contains in-frame clones alone and is incomplete. Seen here are roughly 200,000 clones, about 84% observed once, and the top ten hold 5% to 7%. Material for sequencing was PBMCs or T cells enriched from blood (not recorded which). The receptors stem from a middle-aged man with acute COVID-19.

This clone was seen once. The J gene is TRBJ2-1, the V gene TRBV5-1, with TRBD2 matching over 9 bases. The J segment lost 5 bases and the V segment lost 3 bases, leaving 6 bases of the junction unmatched. Germline loops: CDR1 SGHRS, CDR2 YFSETQ. This CDR3 is built from 15 residues. The CDR3 DNA is TGCGCCAGCAGCTCCTGGCTAGCGGGGAACAATGAGCAGTTCTTC. Encoded protein: CASSSWLAGNNEQFF.

The chain joins TRBV4-3 to TRBJ1-1; D may be TRBD1 (6 bases). The CDR3 is 20 residues long. V lost 0 bases and J lost 1, with 24 bases in between. Germline-derived CDR1 and CDR2 are LGHNA and YSLEER. The CDR3 is CASSQDLQVDQGLGNTEAFF. CDR3 in DNA: TGCGCCAGCAGCCAAGATCTACAGGTGGACCAGGGGTTGGGGAACACTGAAGCTTTCTTT.

The chain uses TRBV27 and TRBJ2-2, with D tentatively TRBD2 (6 bases). Trimming stripped 6 bases from V and 5 bases from J, with 13 bases between. This CDR3 has 14 residues. In germline, CDR1 is MNHEY, CDR2 SMNVEV (reference sequence). The CDR3 sequence: CASSRTMNTGELFF. The CDR3 coding sequence is TGTGCCAGCAGCAGGACTATGAATACCGGGGAGCTGTTTTTT.

This chain connects TRBV28 to TRBJ2-2; TRBD1 aligns across 7 bases. Germline loops: CDR1 MDHEN, CDR2 SYDVKM. V dropped 6 bases and J dropped 4; count of bases not matched to a gene: 8. CDR3 length: 15 amino acids. The chain's CDR3 is CASRTQGPGTGELFF. DNA of the CDR3: TGTGCCAGCAGAACACAGGGGCCGGGCACCGGGGAGCTGTTTTTT.

This chain uses TRBV29-1 with TRBJ1-3, with a possible D match to TRBD1 (5 bases). Germline values: CDR1 SQVTM, CDR2 ANQGSEA. V was clipped by 7 bases and J by 3 bases, with 10 bases between them. CDR3 size: 12 residues. In DNA, the CDR3 is TGCAGCGGTCGGGGGTATGGAAACACCATATATTTT. Translation gives CSGRGYGNTIYF. The variable domain in full, with the rest retrieved from reference TRBV29-1 and TRBJ1-3, is SAVISQKPSRDICQRGTSLTIQCQVDSQVTMMFWYRQQPGQSLTLIATANQGSEATYESGFVIDKFPISRPNLTFSTLTVSNMSPEDSSIYLCSGRGYGNTIYFGEGSWLTVV.

The chain combines TRBV5-1 with TRBJ2-1; D is possibly TRBD2 (5 bases). This CDR3 region has 14 residues. Germline V gene data show CDR1 as SGHRS and CDR2 as YFSETQ. V was shortened by 0 bases and J by 6 bases, with 10 bases between the two germline ends. CDR3 loop: CASSLVGSGNEQFF. The CDR3 DNA reads as TGCGCCAGCAGCTTGGTTGGGAGCGGCAATGAGCAGTTCTTC.

This chain's CDR3 is CASSLRYRGPEETQYF. The CDR3 bases are TGTGCCAGCAGCTTGAGGTACAGGGGGCCGGAGGAGACCCAGTACTTC. V is TRBV5-4 and J is TRBJ2-5, with 9 bases matching TRBD1. Losses at the gene ends were 1 base for V and 5 bases for J; bases not matched to a gene: 9. The CDR3 covers 16 residues. Germline V lookup: CDR1 SGHNT, CDR2 YYREEE (reference sequence).

The chain uses TRBV10-3 and TRBJ1-5; no reliable D call. The germline V and J ends were trimmed by 3 bases and 6 bases, with 9 bases remaining between them. Germline V gene data show CDR1 as ENHRY and CDR2 as SYGVKD. The CDR3 is made up of 13 amino acids. CDR3 amino acids: CAISEREAQPQHF. For the CDR3, the DNA is TGTGCCATCAGTGAAAGAGAAGCTCAGCCCCAGCATTTT.

This clone appeared once. CDR3: CASSPGQGFVSDSNQPQHF. The CDR3 DNA reads as TGTGCCAGTAGCCCGGGACAGGGATTTGTTAGTGATAGCAATCAGCCCCAGCATTTT. The chain joins TRBV19 to TRBJ1-5, with 9 bases aligning to TRBD1. V lost 6 bases and J lost 0; bases outside the gene matches: 15. Germline values: CDR1 LNHDA, CDR2 SQIVND (reference sequence). The CDR3 consists of 19 residues.

CDR3 nucleotide sequence: TGTGCCAGCAGCCGTAGAGGGGGCAATGAGCAGTTCTTC. Translating gives CASSRRGGNEQFF. This chain uses TRBV7-2 with TRBJ2-1, with D possibly being TRBD1 (6 bases). V lost 5 bases to trimming and J lost 6 bases, with 11 bases between them. Germline CDR1 is SGHTA and CDR2 is FQGNSA. The CDR3 is 13 amino acids.

The chain employs TRBV30 and TRBJ2-7; TRBD2 is a possible D gene (5 bases). Germline V gene lookup returns CDR1 GTSNPN and CDR2 SVGIG (reference sequence). There are 12 residues in the CDR3. Trimming shortened V by 7 bases and J by 2 bases, and 12 bases separated the two germline ends. The CDR3 DNA is TGTGCCTCGGCAGCGGATACCTACGAGCAGTACTTC. Its translation is CASAADTYEQYF.

This clone has a single count. The CDR3 bases are TGCAGTGCTAGTGGACAGGGGGCGACTGGGAAACTGTTTTTT. It codes for CSASGQGATGKLFF. The chain recombines TRBV20-1 with TRBJ1-4; TRBD1 matches at 11 bases. From germline, CDR1 is DFQATT and CDR2 SNEGSKA (reference sequence). The CDR3 loop spans 14 amino acids. The junction had 8 bases not matched to a gene; V was cut back by 3 bases and J by 11 bases.

Only a few counts were recorded for this clone. The rearrangement uses TRBV5-5 and TRBJ1-1, with TRBD1 matching over 7 bases. The CDR3 extends over 14 amino acids. From germline, CDR1 is SGHKS and CDR2 YYEKEE (reference sequence). V lost 3 bases, J lost 4 bases, and 6 bases stayed unmatched. This chain's CDR3 is CASSSATGITEAFF. In DNA form, the CDR3 reads TGTGCCAGCAGCTCCGCGACAGGGATCACTGAAGCTTTCTTT.

The CDR3 nucleotides read TGTGCCTGGAAACCAGGGGGAGAGACCCAGTACTTC. This sequence encodes CAWKPGGETQYF. The chain has TRBV30 and TRBJ2-5, with 7 bases identical to TRBD1. V lost 4 bases to trimming and J lost 4 bases; unmatched junction nucleotides: 3. CDR1 and CDR2 (germline): GTSNPN, SVGIG (reference sequence). This CDR3 has 12 residues.

The rearrangement links TRBV30 to TRBJ1-4; 10 bases map to TRBD1. Germline V lookup: CDR1 GTSNPN, CDR2 SVGIG (reference sequence). The V and J ends lost 4 bases and 8 bases, in that order; junction bases with no gene match: 10. CDR3 size: 15 residues. CDR3 in DNA: TGTGCCTGGACCTTCTTCGGGACAGGGGACGAAAAACTGTTTTTT. Translation: CAWTFFGTGDEKLFF.

This clone was observed a handful of times. Other DNA sequences in the same sample also yield this CDR3. V and J are TRBV19 and TRBJ2-3; possibly TRBD2 for D (6 bases). V was cut by 3 bases and J by 3 bases, with 7 bases left in between. Germline lookup yields CDR1 LNHDA and CDR2 SQIVND (reference sequence). The CDR3 sequence is 13 residues long. CDR3 DNA: TGTGCCAGTAGTATCGGAGGGACAGATACGCAGTATTTT. This translates into CASSIGGTDTQYF.

The table lists this clone with a few counts. This rearrangement joins TRBV14 to TRBJ2-7, with 8 bases fitting TRBD1. Trimming cost V 4 bases and J 5 bases; bases outside gene matches: 7. CDR1 and CDR2 from the germline V gene are SGHDN and FVKESK. The CDR3 is 14 amino acids. The CDR3 bases are TGTGCCAGCAGCCTAGGACAGGGTTTCGACGAGCAGTACTTC. This translates into CASSLGQGFDEQYF.

The chain is built from TRBV4-2 and TRBJ2-1; no firm D call. The CDR3 has 17 residues. The germline CDR1 and CDR2 sequences are LGHNA and YNFKEQ. V was pared by 4 bases and J by 0 bases, with 16 bases between. CDR3 nucleotides: TGTGCCAGCAGCCGCCAGGTGAACTTCCCCTCCTACAATGAGCAGTTCTTC. It encodes CASSRQVNFPSYNEQFF.

In this sample, this clone turned up a few times. The rearrangement uses TRBV27 and TRBJ2-1; 8 bases are shared with TRBD2. Per the germline V gene, CDR1 is MNHEY and CDR2 is SMNVEV (reference sequence). This CDR3 has 19 residues. V lost 2 bases and J lost 0; bases outside the gene matches: 12. In DNA, the CDR3 is TGTGCCAGCAGTTTACAACGGCTAGCGGGTTTCAGCTCCTACAATGAGCAGTTCTTC. Translating it yields CASSLQRLAGFSSYNEQFF.

V usage is TRBV11-2 and J usage is TRBJ2-7, with D tentatively TRBD2 (6 bases). V was shortened by 5 bases and J by 9 bases, with 26 bases between the two germline ends. This CDR3 is 16 amino acids long. Germline V lookup: CDR1 SGHAT, CDR2 FQNNGV. CDR3 loop: CASSPIYPGPDGGQYF. CDR3 coding DNA: TGTGCCAGCAGCCCAATCTACCCTGGACCCGACGGGGGGCAGTACTTC.